A selection of T cell receptor beta chains follows, all from one sample in a study of T-cell memory formation after mild COVID-19. From the 5' RACE reads, TCRdb called clonotypes with MiXCR, one entry per CDR3 protein. The top ten hold 22% of the sample, which has more than 300,000 distinct CDR3 sequences, roughly 13% seen once. Sequences were obtained from PBMCs or a T cell subset sorted from them (not recorded which). These receptor sequences come from a man younger than 35 who had mild COVID-19 (a few samples of this study predate the infection). Cell type and time point are not known. CDR3s include the opening cysteine and the closing phenylalanine or tryptophan. A D gene is named only where the DNA matches it firmly. Size tells how often a clone was seen (once, few, many) or the class of an expanded clone, and some rows leave it out.

clone size: .
D gene: .
V gene: TRBV20-1
J gene: TRBJ2-5
CDR3 protein: CSARDRLRETQYF
CDR3 DNA: TGCAGTGCTAGAGATCGACTCCGGGAGACCCAGTACTTC

clone size: many
D gene: .
V gene: TRBV29-1
J gene: TRBJ2-6
CDR3 protein: CSVLEGSGANVLTF
CDR3 DNA: TGCAGCGTTCTTGAGGGGTCTGGGGCCAACGTCCTGACTTTC

clone size: .
D gene: TRBD1
V gene: TRBV27
J gene: TRBJ1-2
CDR3 protein: CASSSDPDRGNGYTF
CDR3 DNA: TGTGCCAGCAGTTCGGACCCCGACAGGGGGAATGGCTACACCTTC

clone size: .
D gene: .
V gene: TRBV12-3/TRBV12-4
J gene: TRBJ1-1
CDR3 protein: CASSLGPSSEAFF
CDR3 DNA: TGTGCCAGCAGTTTAGGGCCGTCTTCTGAAGCTTTCTTT

clone size: few
D gene: TRBD1
V gene: TRBV27
J gene: TRBJ2-2
CDR3 protein: CASSLPGQGGELFF
CDR3 DNA: TGTGCCAGCAGTTTACCGGGACAGGGAGGGGAGCTGTTTTTT

clone size: .
D gene: .
V gene: TRBV6-5
J gene: TRBJ1-1
CDR3 protein: CASSLQRLNTEAFF
CDR3 DNA: TGTGCCAGCAGTTTACAGAGGCTGAACACTGAAGCTTTCTTT

clone size: few
D gene: .
V gene: TRBV12-5
J gene: TRBJ2-5
CDR3 protein: CASGLVGGETQYF
CDR3 DNA: TGTGCTAGTGGCCTCGTGGGCGGGGAGACCCAGTACTTC

clone size: .
D gene: .
V gene: TRBV18
J gene: TRBJ1-5
CDR3 protein: CASSLMDRGSNQPQHF
CDR3 DNA: TGTGCCAGCTCACTGATGGACAGAGGAAGCAATCAGCCCCAGCATTTT

clone size: .
D gene: TRBD1
V gene: TRBV10-2
J gene: TRBJ1-3
CDR3 protein: CASSEGQGVNTIYF
CDR3 DNA: TGCGCCAGCAGTGAAGGGCAGGGGGTAAACACCATATATTTT

clone size: once
D gene: .
V gene: TRBV24-1
J gene: TRBJ1-3
CDR3 protein: CATSVEGFSGNTIYF
CDR3 DNA: TGTGCCACCAGTGTTGAGGGATTCTCTGGAAACACCATATATTTT

clone size: few
D gene: .
V gene: TRBV4-3
J gene: TRBJ1-1
CDR3 protein: CASSQGSGGNTEAFF
CDR3 DNA: TGCGCCAGCAGCCAAGGGTCGGGCGGGAACACTGAAGCTTTCTTT

clone size: few
D gene: .
V gene: TRBV4-3
J gene: TRBJ2-5
CDR3 protein: CASSPGNQETQYF
CDR3 DNA: TGCGCCAGCAGCCCAGGGAACCAAGAGACCCAGTACTTC

clone size: few
D gene: .
V gene: TRBV7-2
J gene: TRBJ2-5
CDR3 protein: CASSAGKGETQYF
CDR3 DNA: TGTGCCAGCAGCGCCGGGAAAGGGGAGACCCAGTACTTC

clone size: .
D gene: .
V gene: TRBV12-3/TRBV12-4
J gene: TRBJ2-1
CDR3 protein: CASTNPGNEQFF
CDR3 DNA: TGTGCCAGCACTAATCCGGGCAATGAGCAGTTCTTC

clone size: .
D gene: TRBD1
V gene: TRBV6-5
J gene: TRBJ2-7
CDR3 protein: CASIKDRGSYEQYF
CDR3 DNA: TGTGCCAGCATTAAAGACAGGGGCTCCTACGAGCAGTACTTC

clone size: .
D gene: .
V gene: TRBV6-5
J gene: TRBJ1-1
CDR3 protein: CATHDLGEAFF
CDR3 DNA: TGTGCCACCCATGATTTGGGCGAAGCTTTCTTT

clone size: many
D gene: .
V gene: TRBV5-1
J gene: TRBJ2-3
CDR3 protein: CASSLSVIPDPTDTQYF
CDR3 DNA: TGCGCCAGCAGCTTGTCGGTAATACCTGACCCAACAGATACGCAGTATTTT

clone size: few
D gene: TRBD2
V gene: TRBV7-2
J gene: TRBJ2-4
CDR3 protein: CASSLLAGEKNIQYF
CDR3 DNA: TGTGCCAGCAGCCTGTTAGCGGGGGAGAAAAACATTCAGTACTTC

clone size: few
D gene: .
V gene: TRBV6-2/TRBV6-3
J gene: TRBJ1-5
CDR3 protein: CASSYSQQQPQHF
CDR3 DNA: TGTGCCAGCAGTTACTCGCAACAACAGCCCCAGCATTTT

clone size: few
D gene: .
V gene: TRBV12-3/TRBV12-4
J gene: TRBJ2-2
CDR3 protein: CASSKVRNTGELFF
CDR3 DNA: TGTGCCAGCAGCAAGGTTCGCAACACCGGGGAGCTGTTTTTT

clone size: .
D gene: TRBD1
V gene: TRBV6-5
J gene: TRBJ2-2
CDR3 protein: CASRLGQTATGELFF
CDR3 DNA: TGTGCCAGCCGACTGGGACAGACAGCCACCGGGGAGCTGTTTTTT

clone size: .
D gene: TRBD2
V gene: TRBV5-5
J gene: TRBJ2-3
CDR3 protein: CASSFTGGHADTQYF
CDR3 DNA: TGTGCCAGCAGCTTTACGGGGGGGCACGCAGATACGCAGTATTTT

clone size: many
D gene: TRBD2
V gene: TRBV7-2
J gene: TRBJ2-5
CDR3 protein: CASSGGGETQYF
CDR3 DNA: TGTGCCAGCAGCGGGGGGGGAGAGACCCAGTACTTC

clone size: few
D gene: .
V gene: TRBV28
J gene: TRBJ2-3
CDR3 protein: CASRPQSPLMQYF
CDR3 DNA: TGTGCCAGCAGACCTCAAAGCCCTTTGATGCAGTATTTT

clone size: .
D gene: .
V gene: TRBV11-2
J gene: TRBJ1-2
CDR3 protein: CASSLGVHAPNYGYTF
CDR3 DNA: TGTGCCAGCAGCTTAGGGGTTCATGCGCCTAACTATGGCTACACCTTC

clone size: few
D gene: .
V gene: TRBV6-1
J gene: TRBJ2-3
CDR3 protein: CASSERRQDTDTQYF
CDR3 DNA: TGTGCCAGCAGTGAAAGGAGACAGGACACAGATACGCAGTATTTT

clone size: .
D gene: TRBD1
V gene: TRBV20-1
J gene: TRBJ2-7
CDR3 protein: CSARDPRGPGDYEQYF
CDR3 DNA: TGCAGTGCTAGAGACCCCAGGGGGCCAGGAGACTACGAGCAGTACTTC

clone size: few
D gene: .
V gene: TRBV20-1
J gene: TRBJ2-1
CDR3 protein: CSARLGRRDEQFF
CDR3 DNA: TGCAGTGCTAGGTTGGGGCGGAGGGATGAGCAGTTCTTC

clone size: .
D gene: TRBD1
V gene: TRBV7-8
J gene: TRBJ1-5
CDR3 protein: CASSGRTGWGNQPQHF
CDR3 DNA: TGTGCCAGCAGCGGAAGGACAGGGTGGGGCAATCAGCCCCAGCATTTT

clone size: many
D gene: TRBD1
V gene: TRBV12-5
J gene: TRBJ2-1
CDR3 protein: CASGSGGGNEQFF
CDR3 DNA: TGTGCTAGTGGCTCAGGGGGTGGGAATGAGCAGTTCTTC

clone size: .
D gene: TRBD2
V gene: TRBV18
J gene: TRBJ2-2
CDR3 protein: CASSPGTRSTGELFF
CDR3 DNA: TGTGCCAGCTCACCCGGGACTAGGTCGACCGGGGAGCTGTTTTTT

clone size: few
D gene: .
V gene: TRBV4-2
J gene: TRBJ1-6
CDR3 protein: CASSQAMGDGSPLHF
CDR3 DNA: TGTGCCAGCAGCCAAGCTATGGGGGACGGTTCACCCCTCCACTTT

clone size: .
D gene: .
V gene: TRBV2
J gene: TRBJ2-3
CDR3 protein: CASREGEVTDTQYF
CDR3 DNA: TGTGCCAGCAGGGAGGGTGAGGTCACAGATACGCAGTATTTT

clone size: few
D gene: .
V gene: TRBV11-2
J gene: TRBJ2-7
CDR3 protein: CASSLSGVQGPKSYF
CDR3 DNA: TGTGCCAGCAGCTTAAGCGGAGTTCAGGGACCCAAGTCGTACTTC

clone size: .
D gene: TRBD2
V gene: TRBV7-2
J gene: TRBJ2-5
CDR3 protein: CASSRGGAFQETQYF
CDR3 DNA: TGTGCCAGCAGCCGGGGGGGAGCTTTCCAAGAGACCCAGTACTTC

clone size: .
D gene: TRBD1
V gene: TRBV24-1
J gene: TRBJ1-2
CDR3 protein: CATSGPTGQGYGYTF
CDR3 DNA: TGTGCCACCAGTGGCCCCACGGGACAGGGTTATGGCTACACCTTC

clone size: .
D gene: .
V gene: TRBV6-2/TRBV6-3
J gene: TRBJ1-1
CDR3 protein: CATRLGRPNTEAFF
CDR3 DNA: TGTGCCACGAGGTTGGGGAGGCCGAACACTGAAGCTTTCTTT

clone size: .
D gene: .
V gene: TRBV6-5
J gene: TRBJ2-5
CDR3 protein: CASSGVIGTSTEETQYF
CDR3 DNA: TGTGCCAGCAGTGGGGTGATCGGGACAAGTACAGAAGAGACCCAGTACTTC

clone size: few
D gene: TRBD1
V gene: TRBV11-1
J gene: TRBJ2-3
CDR3 protein: CASSSRDRGSTDTQYF
CDR3 DNA: TGTGCCAGCAGCTCCCGGGACAGAGGTAGCACAGATACGCAGTATTTT